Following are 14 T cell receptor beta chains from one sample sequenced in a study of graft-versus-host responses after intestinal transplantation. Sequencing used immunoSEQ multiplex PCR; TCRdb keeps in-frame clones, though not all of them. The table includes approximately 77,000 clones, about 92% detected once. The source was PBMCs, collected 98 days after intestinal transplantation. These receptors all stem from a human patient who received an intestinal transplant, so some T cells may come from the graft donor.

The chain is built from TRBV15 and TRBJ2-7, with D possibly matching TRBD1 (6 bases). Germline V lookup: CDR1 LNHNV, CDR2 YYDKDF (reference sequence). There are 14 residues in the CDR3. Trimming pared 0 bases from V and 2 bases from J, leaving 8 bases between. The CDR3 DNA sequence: TGTGCCACCAGCAGAGACAGGGGCCCCTACGAGCAGTACTTC. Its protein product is CATSRDRGPYEQYF.

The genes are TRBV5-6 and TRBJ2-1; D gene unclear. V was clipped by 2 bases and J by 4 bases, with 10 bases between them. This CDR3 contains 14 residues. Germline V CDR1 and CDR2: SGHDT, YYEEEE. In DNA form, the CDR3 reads TGTGCCAGCAGCTTAGTTAGGGAATACAATGAGCAGTTCTTC. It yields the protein CASSLVREYNEQFF.

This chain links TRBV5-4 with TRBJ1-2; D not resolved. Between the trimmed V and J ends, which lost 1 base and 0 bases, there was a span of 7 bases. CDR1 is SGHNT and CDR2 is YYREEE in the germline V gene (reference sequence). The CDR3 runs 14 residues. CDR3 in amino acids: CASSLTPTNYGYTF. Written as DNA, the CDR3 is TGTGCCAGCAGCTTGACGCCGACTAACTATGGCTACACCTTC.

DNA of the CDR3: TGTGCCAGCGGTAGTAGGGCGGTCCTGTACGAGCAGTACTTC. It translates to CASGSRAVLYEQYF. This rearrangement joins TRBV27 to TRBJ2-7; D is unclear. The germline V and J ends were trimmed by 8 bases and 4 bases, with 18 bases remaining between them. CDR3 length: 14 residues. Germline values: CDR1 MNHEY, CDR2 SMNVEV (reference sequence).

CDR3 coding DNA: TGTGCCAGCAGCCCGACAGGGACCTATGGCTACACCTTC. This sequence encodes CASSPTGTYGYTF. The genes are TRBV7-3 and TRBJ1-2, with 7 bases that match TRBD1. The CDR3 loop spans 13 amino acids. J lost 4 bases, V lost 5 bases, and 4 bases had no gene match. Germline lookup yields CDR1 SGHTA and CDR2 FQGTGA.

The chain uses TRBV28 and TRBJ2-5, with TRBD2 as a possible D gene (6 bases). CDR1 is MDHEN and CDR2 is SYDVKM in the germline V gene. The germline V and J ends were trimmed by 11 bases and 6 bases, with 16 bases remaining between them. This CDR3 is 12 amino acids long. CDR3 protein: CACLAGGKTQYF. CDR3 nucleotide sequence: TGTGCCTGCCTGGCGGGCGGGAAGACCCAGTACTTC.

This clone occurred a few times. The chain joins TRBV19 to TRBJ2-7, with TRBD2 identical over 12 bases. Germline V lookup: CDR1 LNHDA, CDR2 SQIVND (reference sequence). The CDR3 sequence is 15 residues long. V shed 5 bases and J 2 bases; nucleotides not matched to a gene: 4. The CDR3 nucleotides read TGTGCCAGTAGTCTGAGACTAGCGGGGGCCTACGAGCAGTACTTC. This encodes CASSLRLAGAYEQYF. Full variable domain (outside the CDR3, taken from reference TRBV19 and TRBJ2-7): DGGITQSPKYLFRKEGQNVTLSCEQNLNHDAMYWYRQDPGQGLRLIYYSQIVNDFQKGDIAEGYSVSREKKESFPLTVTSAQKNPTAFYLCASSLRLAGAYEQYFGPGTRLTVT.

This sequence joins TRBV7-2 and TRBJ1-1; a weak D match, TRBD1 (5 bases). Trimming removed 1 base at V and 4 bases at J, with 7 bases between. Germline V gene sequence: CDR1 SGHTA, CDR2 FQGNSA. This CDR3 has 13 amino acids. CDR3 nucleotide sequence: TGTGCCAGCAGCTTAGGGGACCCCACTGAAGCTTTCTTT. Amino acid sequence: CASSLGDPTEAFF.

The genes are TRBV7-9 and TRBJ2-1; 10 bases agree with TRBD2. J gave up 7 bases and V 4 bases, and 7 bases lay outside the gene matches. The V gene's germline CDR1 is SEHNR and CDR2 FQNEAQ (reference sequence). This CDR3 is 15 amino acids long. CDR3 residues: CASSSQREGGNEQFF. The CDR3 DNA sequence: TGTGCCAGCAGCTCCCAGCGGGAGGGAGGGAATGAGCAGTTCTTC. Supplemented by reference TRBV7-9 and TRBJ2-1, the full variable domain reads DTGVSQNPRHKITKRGQNVTFRCDPISEHNRLYWYRQTLGQGPEFLTYFQNEAQLEKSRLLSDRFSAERPKGSFSTLEIQRTEQGDSAMYLCASSSQREGGNEQFFGPGTRLTVL.

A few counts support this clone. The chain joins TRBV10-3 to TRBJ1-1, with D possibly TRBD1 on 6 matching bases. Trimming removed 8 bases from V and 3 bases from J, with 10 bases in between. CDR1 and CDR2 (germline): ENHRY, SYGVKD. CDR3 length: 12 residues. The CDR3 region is CAIGEGDTEAFF. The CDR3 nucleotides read TGTGCCATCGGAGAGGGGGACACTGAAGCTTTCTTT.

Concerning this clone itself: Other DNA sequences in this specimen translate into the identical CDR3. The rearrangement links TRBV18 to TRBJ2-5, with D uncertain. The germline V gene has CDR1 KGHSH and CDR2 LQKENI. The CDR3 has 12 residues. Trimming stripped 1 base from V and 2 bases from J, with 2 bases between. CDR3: CASSPRQETQYF. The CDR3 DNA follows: TGTGCCAGCTCACCACGACAAGAGACCCAGTACTTC.

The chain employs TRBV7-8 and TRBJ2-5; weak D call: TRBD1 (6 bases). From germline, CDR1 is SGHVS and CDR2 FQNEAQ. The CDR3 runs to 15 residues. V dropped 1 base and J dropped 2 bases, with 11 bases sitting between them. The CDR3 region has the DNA TGTGCCAGCAGCTTAGGGTCAAGGGGGCAAGAGACCCAGTACTTC. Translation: CASSLGSRGQETQYF. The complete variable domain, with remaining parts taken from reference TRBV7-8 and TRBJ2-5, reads GAGVSQSPRYKVAKRGQDVALRCDPISGHVSLFWYQQALGQGPEFLTYFQNEAQLDKSGLPSDRFFAERPEGSVSTLKIQRTQQEDSAVYLCASSLGSRGQETQYFGPGTRLLVL.

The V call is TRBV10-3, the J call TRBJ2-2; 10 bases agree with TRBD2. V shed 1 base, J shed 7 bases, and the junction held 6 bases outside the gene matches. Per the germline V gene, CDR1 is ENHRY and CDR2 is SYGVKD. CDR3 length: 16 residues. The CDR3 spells CAISEYLAGAGGELFF. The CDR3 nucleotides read TGTGCCATCAGTGAGTACCTAGCGGGAGCCGGCGGGGAGCTGTTTTTT.

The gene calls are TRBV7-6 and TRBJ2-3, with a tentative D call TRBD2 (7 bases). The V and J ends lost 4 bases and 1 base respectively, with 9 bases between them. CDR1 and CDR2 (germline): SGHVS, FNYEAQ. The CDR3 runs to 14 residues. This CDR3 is CASSWGGGTDTQYF. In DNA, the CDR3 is TGTGCCAGCAGCTGGGGGGGCGGCACAGATACGCAGTATTTT.